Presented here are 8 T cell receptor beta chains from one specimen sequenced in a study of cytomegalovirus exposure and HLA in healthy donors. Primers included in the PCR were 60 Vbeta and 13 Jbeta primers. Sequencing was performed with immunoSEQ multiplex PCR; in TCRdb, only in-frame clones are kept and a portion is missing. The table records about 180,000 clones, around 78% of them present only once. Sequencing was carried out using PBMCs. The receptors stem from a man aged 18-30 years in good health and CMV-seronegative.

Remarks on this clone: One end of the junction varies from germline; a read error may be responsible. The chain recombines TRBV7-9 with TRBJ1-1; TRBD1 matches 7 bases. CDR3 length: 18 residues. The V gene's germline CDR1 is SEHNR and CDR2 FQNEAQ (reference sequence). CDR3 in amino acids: CSSSLVAFSGGLGTEAFF. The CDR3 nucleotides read TGTTCCAGCAGCTTAGTGGCCTTCTCAGGGGGGCTGGGCACTGAAGCTTTCTTT. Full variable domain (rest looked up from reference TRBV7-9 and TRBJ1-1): DTGVSQNPRHKITKRGQNVTFRCDPISEHNRLYWYRQTLGQGPEFLTYFQNEAQLEKSRLLSDRFSAERPKGSFSTLEIQRTEQGDSAMYLCSSSLVAFSGGLGTEAFFGQGTRLTVV.

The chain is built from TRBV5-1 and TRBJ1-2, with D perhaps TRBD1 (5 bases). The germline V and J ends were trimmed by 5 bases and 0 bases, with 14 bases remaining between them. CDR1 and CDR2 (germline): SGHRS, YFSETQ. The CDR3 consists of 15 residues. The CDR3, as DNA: TGCGCCAGCAGTTTTCTTGACAGCGCTAACTATGGCTACACCTTC. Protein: CASSFLDSANYGYTF.

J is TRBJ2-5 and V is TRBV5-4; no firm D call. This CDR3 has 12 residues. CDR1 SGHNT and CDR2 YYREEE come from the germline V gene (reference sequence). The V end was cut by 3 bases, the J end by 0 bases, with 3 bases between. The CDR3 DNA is TGTGCCAGCAGCTCGTACCAAGAGACCCAGTACTTC. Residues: CASSSYQETQYF.

DNA of the CDR3: TGTGCCTCCCGGGACAGGGGCGTCGGTAATGAAAAACTGTTTTTT. Protein: CASRDRGVGNEKLFF. V gene TRBV6-5 combines with J gene TRBJ1-4; 10 bases agree with TRBD1. Trimming cost V 11 bases and J 4 bases; bases outside gene matches: 10. In germline, CDR1 is MNHEY, CDR2 SVGAGI. This CDR3 has 15 residues.

CDR3 protein: CASSVGITDTQYF. CDR3 DNA sequence: TGTGCCAGCAGCGTAGGTATTACAGATACGCAGTATTTT. The V call is TRBV9, the J call TRBJ2-3; D uncertain. The CDR3 length is 13 residues. Germline V lookup: CDR1 SGDLS, CDR2 YYNGEE. V dropped 0 bases and J dropped 3 bases, with 5 bases sitting between them. The full variable domain, in which reference TRBV9 and TRBJ2-3 provide the parts outside the CDR3, is DSGVTQTPKHLITATGQRVTLRCSPRSGDLSVYWYQQSLDQGLQFLIQYYNGEERAKGNILERFSAQQFPDLHSELNLSSLELGDSALYFCASSVGITDTQYFGPGTRLTVL.

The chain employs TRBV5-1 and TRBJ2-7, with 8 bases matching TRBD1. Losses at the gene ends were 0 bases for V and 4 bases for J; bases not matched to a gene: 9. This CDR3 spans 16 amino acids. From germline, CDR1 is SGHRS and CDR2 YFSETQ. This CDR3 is CASSLVTGARVYEQYF. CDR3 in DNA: TGCGCCAGCAGCTTGGTGACAGGGGCTAGGGTATACGAGCAGTACTTC.

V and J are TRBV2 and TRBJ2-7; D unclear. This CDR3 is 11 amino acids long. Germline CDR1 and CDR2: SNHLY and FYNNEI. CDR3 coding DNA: TGTGCACGCGGTACGAGAGACGAGCAGTACTTC. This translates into CARGTRDEQYF.

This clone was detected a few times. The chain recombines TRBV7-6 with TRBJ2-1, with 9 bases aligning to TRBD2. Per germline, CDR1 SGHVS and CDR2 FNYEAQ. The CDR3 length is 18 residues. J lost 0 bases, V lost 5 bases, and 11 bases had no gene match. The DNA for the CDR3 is TGTGCCAGCAGCCCACAAGCTTCTAGCGGGATCTCCTACAATGAGCAGTTCTTC. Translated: CASSPQASSGISYNEQFF.